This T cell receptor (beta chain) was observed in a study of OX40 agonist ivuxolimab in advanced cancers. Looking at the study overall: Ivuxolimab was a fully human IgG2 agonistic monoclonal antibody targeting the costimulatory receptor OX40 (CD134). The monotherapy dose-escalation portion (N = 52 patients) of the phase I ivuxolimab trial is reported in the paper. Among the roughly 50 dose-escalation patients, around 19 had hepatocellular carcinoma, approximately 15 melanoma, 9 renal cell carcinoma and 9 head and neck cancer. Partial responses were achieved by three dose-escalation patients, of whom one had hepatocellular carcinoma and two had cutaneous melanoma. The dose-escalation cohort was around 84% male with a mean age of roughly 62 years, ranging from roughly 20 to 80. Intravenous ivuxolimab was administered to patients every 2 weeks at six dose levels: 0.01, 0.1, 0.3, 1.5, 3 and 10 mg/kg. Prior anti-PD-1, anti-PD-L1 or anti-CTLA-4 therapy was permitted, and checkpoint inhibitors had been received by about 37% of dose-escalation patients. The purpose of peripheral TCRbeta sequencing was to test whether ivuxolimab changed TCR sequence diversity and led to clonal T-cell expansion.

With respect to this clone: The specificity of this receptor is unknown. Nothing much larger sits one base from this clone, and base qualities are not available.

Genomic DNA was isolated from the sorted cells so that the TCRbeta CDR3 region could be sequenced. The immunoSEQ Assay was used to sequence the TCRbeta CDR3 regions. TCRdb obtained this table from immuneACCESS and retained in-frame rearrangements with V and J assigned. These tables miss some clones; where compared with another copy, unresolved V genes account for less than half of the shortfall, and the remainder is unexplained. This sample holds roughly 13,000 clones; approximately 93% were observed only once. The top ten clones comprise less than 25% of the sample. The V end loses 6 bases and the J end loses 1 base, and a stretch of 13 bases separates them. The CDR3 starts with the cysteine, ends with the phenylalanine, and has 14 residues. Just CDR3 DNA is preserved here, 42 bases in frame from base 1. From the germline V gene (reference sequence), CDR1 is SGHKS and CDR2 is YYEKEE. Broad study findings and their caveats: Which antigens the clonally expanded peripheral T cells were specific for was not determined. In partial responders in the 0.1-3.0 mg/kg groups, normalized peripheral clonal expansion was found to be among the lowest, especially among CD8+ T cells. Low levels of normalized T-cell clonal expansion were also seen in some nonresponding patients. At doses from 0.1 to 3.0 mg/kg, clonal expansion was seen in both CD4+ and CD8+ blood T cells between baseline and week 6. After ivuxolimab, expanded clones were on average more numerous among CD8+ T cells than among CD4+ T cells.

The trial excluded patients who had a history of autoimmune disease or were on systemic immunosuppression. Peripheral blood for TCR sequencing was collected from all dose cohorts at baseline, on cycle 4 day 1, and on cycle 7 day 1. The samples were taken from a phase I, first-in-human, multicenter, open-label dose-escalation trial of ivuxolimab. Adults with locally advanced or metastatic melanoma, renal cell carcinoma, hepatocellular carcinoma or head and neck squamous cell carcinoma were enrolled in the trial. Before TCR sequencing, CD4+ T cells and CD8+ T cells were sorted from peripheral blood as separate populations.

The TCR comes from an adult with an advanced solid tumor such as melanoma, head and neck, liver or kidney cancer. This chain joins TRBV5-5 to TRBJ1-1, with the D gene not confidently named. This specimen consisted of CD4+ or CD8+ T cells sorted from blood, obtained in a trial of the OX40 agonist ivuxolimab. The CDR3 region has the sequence CASIRGGGNTEAFF. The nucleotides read TGTGCCAGCATCCGGGGAGGTGGGAACACTGAAGCTTTCTTT.